This T cell receptor (beta chain) was found in a study of blood T cell repertoires in COVID-19. Study background: COVID-19 samples from acute and convalescent phases originated in the United States, Italy and Spain. In each case, the material was cDNA or gDNA derived from T cells, B-cell-depleted T cells, or PBMCs.

Germline lookup yields CDR1 MNHEY and CDR2 SVGEGT. The junction had 7 bases not matched to a gene; V was cut back by 4 bases and J by 4 bases. CDR3 length equals 15 residues. Original processing notes: Estimation of nucleated cell counts relied on the amplification of reference gene primers. Using immunoSEQ multiplex PCR, the repertoire was profiled, and TCRdb retains in-frame clones only, with some absent. Clone size and the V and J calls come from that table; the DNA yielded D and trimming. The sample gives 57,000 or so clones, 70% to 85% of which show up once; more than 15% is in the top ten. This receptor was taken from a man between 65 and 85 years old with active COVID-19. The source material was peripheral blood. The rearrangement uses TRBV6-2 or TRBV6-3 and TRBJ1-2; 9 bases map to TRBD1. CDR3 residues: CASSSRDRVFYGYTF. CDR3 nucleotides: TGTGCCAGCAGTTCCCGGGACAGGGTGTTCTATGGCTACACCTTC.